These 22 T cell receptor beta chains were all obtained from the same sample, sequenced in a study of T cells in Graves' hyperthyroidism and ophthalmopathy (dated by TCRdb to the late 2010s). Library prep was done by multiplex PCR. This sample was sequenced with an Illumina HiSeq 2000. Amplification of TCR beta CDR3 regions was carried out from RNA transcripts. The TCR CDR3 was subjected to a first round of RT-PCR using the HTBI primer set and the Qiagen OneStep RT-PCR kit. The raw public data were reprocessed by TCRdb itself: fastp quality trimming at Q25, MiXCR clonotype calling, in-frame beta chains only. Identical CDR3 protein sequences are pooled into one entry, listed with their most common genes and DNA. This sample holds about 280,000 distinct CDR3 sequences; less than 30% were observed only once. The ten largest clones take up around 28% of the sample. Sequencing was performed on blood. These receptors were taken from a man in his forties with Graves' hyperthyroidism that later progressed to Graves' ophthalmopathy.

This clonotype was counted at least ten times. This chain joins TRBV28 and TRBJ1-2; the D is unclear. There are 15 residues in the CDR3. CDR1 and CDR2 (germline): MDHEN, SYDVKM. Trimming removed 2 bases at V and 4 bases at J, with 14 bases between. In DNA, the CDR3 is TGTGCCAGCAGTTTAGGTCAGAGCACTACCTATGGCTACACCTTC. This gives the protein CASSLGQSTTYGYTF.

This clonotype has a handful of counts. The chain is built from TRBV11-3 and TRBJ1-6; possibly TRBD1 for D (5 bases). V lost 3 bases and J 8 bases, leaving 8 bases between the germline ends. Looked up from germline, CDR1 is SGHNT and CDR2 is YENEEA. The CDR3 is 13 residues long. CDR3 in amino acids: CASSFDRDSPLHF. CDR3 nucleotide sequence: TGTGCCAGCAGCTTCGACAGAGATTCACCCCTCCACTTT.

Ten or more counts support this clonotype. This sequence joins TRBV20-1 and TRBJ2-5; 8 bases agree with TRBD2. Unmatched junction bases numbered 7, after V lost 5 bases and J lost 5 bases. The germline gives CDR1 DFQATT, CDR2 SNEGSKA (reference sequence). CDR3 length: 13 amino acids. CDR3 coding DNA: TGCAGTGCTCCAAAAGCGGGAGCCGAGACCCAGTACTTC. It is translated as CSAPKAGAETQYF.

A single count supports this clonotype. The V call is TRBV28, the J call TRBJ2-5; D is perhaps TRBD1 or TRBD2 (5 bases each). The ends were cut back, 6 bases at V and 4 bases at J, with 15 bases in the middle. CDR3 length equals 14 residues. Germline values: CDR1 MDHEN, CDR2 SYDVKM. This chain's CDR3 is CASSLAGTGETQYF. The CDR3 bases are TGTGCCAGCAGCCTTGCAGGGACCGGAGAGACCCAGTACTTC.

This clonotype showed up many times. The chain combines TRBV27 with TRBJ2-2; D might be TRBD1 or TRBD2, each matching 5 bases. The V and J ends lost 2 bases and 4 bases respectively, with 11 bases between them. Germline-derived CDR1 and CDR2 are MNHEY and SMNVEV (reference sequence). The CDR3 covers 15 residues. CDR3 coding DNA: TGTGCCAGCAGTTTACAGGGACCAGTCACCGGGGAGCTGTTTTTT. Its translation is CASSLQGPVTGELFF.

This clonotype has at least ten counts. The V and J genes are TRBV11-2 and TRBJ1-1; D remains ambiguous. Trimming removed 3 bases from V and 4 bases from J, with 6 bases in between. CDR1 and CDR2 (germline): SGHAT, FQNNGV. The CDR3 runs to 12 residues. The CDR3 nucleotides are TGTGCCAGCAGCTTCAGAGGCACTGAAGCTTTCTTT. Encoded protein: CASSFRGTEAFF.

In this sample, this clonotype turned up many times. Being one base from a much bigger clone, this may be a read error. As the CDR3 is not closed by the conserved phenylalanine or tryptophan, this likely results from a read error. V is TRBV6-2 or TRBV6-3 and J is TRBJ1-1; weak D call: TRBD1 (5 bases). Between the trimmed V and J ends, which lost 7 bases and 4 bases, there was a span of 16 bases. The V gene's germline CDR1 is MNHEY and CDR2 SVGEGT. The CDR3 extends over 14 amino acids. The CDR3 is CASTTRAGTTEAFL. The CDR3 DNA follows: TGTGCCAGCACCACGAGGGCCGGGACCACTGAAGCTTTCCTT.

The chain joins TRBV29-1 to TRBJ2-3; D may correspond to TRBD1 or TRBD2 (5 bases each). V lost 4 bases to trimming and J lost 0 bases, with 11 bases between them. Germline V gene sequence: CDR1 SQVTM, CDR2 ANQGSEA. The CDR3 runs 14 residues. The CDR3 loop reads CSVVLGDSTDTQYF. Written as DNA, the CDR3 is TGCAGCGTTGTGTTGGGGGATAGCACAGATACGCAGTATTTT.

This chain uses TRBV5-1 with TRBJ1-1; D is perhaps TRBD1 (5 bases). CDR1 is SGHRS and CDR2 is YFSETQ in the germline V gene. The CDR3 loop spans 14 amino acids. The V end was cut by 5 bases, the J end by 1 base, with 12 bases between. The CDR3 nucleotides read TGCGCCAGCAGTATCGGGGCGGGGAACACTGAAGCTTTCTTT. Protein sequence: CASSIGAGNTEAFF.

This clonotype came up many times. V usage is TRBV19 and J usage is TRBJ1-1; D is undetermined. Germline V gives CDR1 LNHDA, CDR2 SQIVND (reference sequence). The CDR3 covers 12 residues. Trimming shortened V by 2 bases and J by 8 bases, and 9 bases separated the two germline ends. The CDR3 sequence is CASSITRQEAFF. The CDR3 region has the DNA TGTGCCAGTAGTATAACAAGACAAGAAGCTTTCTTT.

This clonotype was counted ten times or more. Relative to the germline gene, one junction end is altered; a read error may explain this. This sequence joins TRBV6-5 and TRBJ2-5; TRBD2 matches 10 bases. Germline V gene lookup returns CDR1 MNHEY and CDR2 SVGAGI. CDR3 length: 18 residues. In DNA, the CDR3 is TGTGCCAGCAGTTACTCTCCGCTAGCGGGAGCTTTCGCGGAGACCCAGCACTTC. Its translation: CASSYSPLAGAFAETQHF.

This clonotype has a count of ten or more. The chain carries TRBV19 and TRBJ1-5; D ambiguous. CDR1 LNHDA and CDR2 SQIVND come from the germline V gene (reference sequence). V lost 3 bases and J lost 11, with 17 bases in between. This CDR3 region has 14 residues. The CDR3 protein is CASSILRQPWAQHF. The CDR3 nucleotides are TGTGCCAGTAGTATCTTGAGACAACCCTGGGCCCAGCATTTT.

This clonotype was seen many times. This chain connects TRBV12-3 or TRBV12-4 to TRBJ1-5, with no clear D. Trimming shortened V by 6 bases and J by 6 bases, and 9 bases separated the two germline ends. The CDR3 loop spans 12 amino acids. The CDR3 DNA reads TGTGCCAGCAGGAAAAGGTCTCAGCCCCAGCATTTT. This gives the protein CASRKRSQPQHF.

This clonotype was observed a handful of times. This chain connects TRBV5-1 to TRBJ2-6; possibly TRBD1 for D (6 bases). Trimming took 4 bases from V and 0 from J, leaving 11 bases between them. The germline CDR1 and CDR2 sequences are SGHRS and YFSETQ. This CDR3 region has 16 residues. CDR3 protein: CASSPGHLSGANVLTF. The CDR3 coding sequence is TGCGCCAGCAGCCCGGGACACCTCTCTGGGGCCAACGTCCTGACTTTC.

This clonotype has a count of ten or more. At one end, the junction sequence differs from germline, possibly due to a read error. The chain combines TRBV4-2 with TRBJ1-2, with D tentatively TRBD1 (5 bases). Germline CDR1 LGHNA, CDR2 YNFKEQ. This CDR3 has 15 residues. CDR3 sequence: CASSQGGTKNYGYIF. In DNA form, the CDR3 reads TGTGCCAGCAGCCAAGGGGGGACCAAAAACTATGGCTACATCTTC.

This clonotype was counted at least ten times. The V gene is TRBV7-3, the J gene TRBJ2-6; the match to TRBD1 covers 7 bases. The CDR3 contains 16 residues. V lost 5 bases, J lost 4 bases, and 8 bases stayed unmatched. CDR1 and CDR2 from the germline V gene are SGHTA and FQGTGA. CDR3 sequence (DNA): TGTGCCAGCAGCCCGGGACAGCACTCCGGGGCCAACGTCCTGACTTTC. It codes for CASSPGQHSGANVLTF.

The sample holds many counts of this clonotype. The chain combines TRBV7-2 with TRBJ2-5; a possible D gene is TRBD2 (5 bases). The germline V gene has CDR1 SGHTA and CDR2 FQGNSA. The CDR3 extends over 14 amino acids. Trimming took 1 base from V and 1 from J, leaving 7 bases between them. DNA for the CDR3: TGTGCCAGCAGCTTAGTGCTAGCCCAAGAGACCCAGTACTTC. This encodes CASSLVLAQETQYF.

Many counts were recorded for this clonotype. CDR3 sequence: CASSQGGREQYF. The CDR3, as DNA: TGTGCCAGCAGCCAAGGAGGGCGCGAGCAGTACTTC. The chain carries TRBV14 and TRBJ2-7; weak D call: TRBD2 (5 bases). From germline, CDR1 is SGHDN and CDR2 FVKESK. V was trimmed by 1 base and J by 6 bases, leaving 7 bases between them. The length of the CDR3 is 12 residues.

This clonotype was observed many times. The J gene is TRBJ1-1, the V gene TRBV30; D is undetermined. CDR3 length: 13 residues. The germline CDR1 and CDR2 sequences are GTSNPN and SVGIG (reference sequence). Trimming took off 3 bases at V and 0 bases at J, with 8 bases between the two ends. Here the CDR3 reads CAWRHNMNTEAFF. As DNA, the CDR3 is TGTGCCTGGAGACACAACATGAACACTGAAGCTTTCTTT.

This clonotype was seen ten or more times. This chain joins TRBV10-3 and TRBJ2-7, with D possibly matching TRBD2 (6 bases). The V and J ends lost 3 bases and 2 bases respectively, with 11 bases between them. The CDR3 extends over 14 amino acids. Germline-derived CDR1 and CDR2 are ENHRY and SYGVKD. The CDR3 region has the DNA TGTGCCATCAGTGACGGGAGAACCACCTACGAGCAGTACTTC. Residues: CAISDGRTTYEQYF.

CDR3 coding DNA: TGTGCCAGCAGCCCGCGACAGCATTCTAACACTGAAGCTTTCTTT. This translates into CASSPRQHSNTEAFF. The chain uses TRBV7-2 and TRBJ1-1, with a tentative D call TRBD1 (5 bases). Germline V lookup: CDR1 SGHTA, CDR2 FQGNSA. The CDR3 has 15 residues. The germline V and J ends were trimmed by 5 bases and 2 bases, with 15 bases remaining between them. The variable domain in full, with the rest retrieved from reference TRBV7-2 and TRBJ1-1, is GAGVSQSPSNKVTEKGKDVELRCDPISGHTALYWYRQSLGQGLEFLIYFQGNSAPDKSGLPSDRFSAERTGGSVSTLTIQRTQQEDSAVYLCASSPRQHSNTEAFFGQGTRLTVV.

The rearrangement uses TRBV24-1 and TRBJ2-3; D not resolved. CDR1 is KGHDR, CDR2 SFDVKD, per germline. The CDR3 is 13 amino acids. The ends were cut back, 9 bases at V and 6 bases at J, with 15 bases in the middle. The CDR3 DNA sequence: TGTGCCACCCGTTCGACTCAGGCCGATACGCAGTATTTT. Translating it yields CATRSTQADTQYF.